Listed below are T cell receptor beta chains from one sample, sequenced in a study of brain T cells in children with intractable seizures. TCRdb's table, derived via immunoSEQ multiplex PCR, lists solely in-frame clones and lacks some. The sample carries some 80,000 clones, about 90% recorded once. This specimen consisted of peripheral blood, obtained at surgery. All receptors derive from a girl aged 2-15 years with Rasmussen encephalitis and intractable seizures. Both conserved end residues are part of each CDR3. The D gene is left open where the match is weak. A clone size is listed for some rows: how often the clone was seen (once, few, many), or a class if it is expanded.

d_call j_call clone_size v_call cdr3_aa cdr3_nt
- TRBJ1-5 - TRBV7-3 CASSYSGGPNQPQHF TGTGCCAGCAGCTACTCCGGTGGGCCGAATCAGCCCCAGCATTTT
- TRBJ2-7 - TRBV6-5 CASSYYYEQYF TGTGCCAGCAGTTATTACTACGAGCAGTACTTC
- TRBJ2-3 - TRBV27 CASSLFRPSDTQYF TGTGCCAGCAGTTTATTCAGGCCATCCGATACGCAGTATTTT
- TRBJ2-7 - TRBV24-1 CATSDFRSYEQYF TGTGCCACCAGTGATTTTAGAAGCTACGAGCAGTACTTC
- TRBJ1-2 - TRBV19 CASMGGRDGYTF TGTGCCAGTATGGGGGGAAGGGATGGCTACACCTTC
TRBD2 TRBJ2-1 - TRBV24-1 CATSAIQAGALRNEQFF TGTGCCACCAGCGCGATCCAAGCGGGGGCCCTCAGGAATGAGCAGTTCTTC
TRBD2 TRBJ2-1 - TRBV7-9 CASSLRDTREGQNEQFF TGTGCCAGCAGCTTGCGTGACACGCGGGAGGGCCAGAATGAGCAGTTCTTC
- TRBJ1-4 - TRBV11-2 CASSLRRPTAATNEKLFF TGTGCCAGCAGCTTACGACGTCCGACAGCCGCAACTAATGAAAAACTGTTTTTT
- TRBJ2-7 - TRBV28 CASSFSGVSYEQYF TGTGCCAGCAGTTTTTCGGGGGTGAGCTACGAGCAGTACTTC
- TRBJ2-1 - TRBV24-1 CATSDLGNEQFF TGTGCCACCAGTGATTTGGGCAATGAGCAGTTCTTC
- TRBJ1-2 - TRBV12-5 CASGERGYGYTF TGTGCTAGTGGCGAAAGGGGGTATGGCTACACCTTC
- TRBJ2-5 - TRBV7-9 CASSLDRGWETQYF TGTGCCAGCAGCTTAGATAGGGGCTGGGAGACCCAGTACTTC
TRBD1 TRBJ2-2 few TRBV3-1/TRBV3-2 CASSQEWTGDTGELFF TGTGCCAGCAGCCAAGAATGGACAGGGGACACCGGGGAGCTGTTTTTT
- TRBJ1-2 - TRBV18 CASSPRRAGYTF TGTGCCAGCTCACCACGCAGGGCTGGCTACACCTTC
- TRBJ1-2 few TRBV6-5 CASRLTANYGYTF TGTGCCAGCAGGCTGACAGCTAACTATGGCTACACCTTC
- TRBJ1-4 - TRBV9 CASSTGQRNEKLFF TGTGCCAGCAGCACCGGACAGAGGAATGAAAAACTGTTTTTT
- TRBJ2-7 - TRBV7-2 CASSLAGGATYEQYF TGTGCCAGCAGCTTAGCAGGGGGGGCTACCTACGAGCAGTACTTC
TRBD2 TRBJ2-3 - TRBV6-4 CASSVLAGGADTQYF TGTGCCAGCAGTGTACTAGCGGGGGGAGCAGATACGCAGTATTTT
- TRBJ2-5 - TRBV7-7 CASSLVGTLRETQYF TGTGCCAGCAGCTTAGTGGGCACCTTAAGGGAGACCCAGTACTTC
TRBD2 TRBJ2-4 - TRBV29-1 CSVFGTSGAGGNIQYF TGCAGCGTTTTTGGGACTAGCGGAGCAGGGGGAAACATTCAGTACTTC
- TRBJ1-4 - TRBV5-1 CASSLQGMVEKLFF TGCGCCAGCAGCTTACAGGGTATGGTTGAAAAACTGTTTTTT
TRBD1 TRBJ2-7 - TRBV2 CASSEALRTGFYEQYF TGTGCCAGCAGTGAAGCGCTTAGGACAGGATTTTACGAGCAGTACTTC
- TRBJ1-2 - TRBV18 CASSPGPVDYGYTF TGTGCCAGCTCACCAGGGCCAGTTGATTATGGCTACACCTTC
TRBD1 TRBJ2-7 - TRBV9 CASSTGQGGYEQYF TGTGCCAGCAGCACGGGACAGGGTGGCTACGAGCAGTACTTC
- TRBJ1-3 - TRBV18 CASSPKTRGLGNTIYF TGTGCCAGCTCACCAAAGACCCGGGGTCTGGGAAACACCATATATTTT
TRBD1 TRBJ1-2 - TRBV10-1 CASSHDRVGGYTF TGCGCCAGCAGTCACGACAGGGTGGGTGGCTACACCTTC
- TRBJ1-2 - TRBV4-1 CASSQNQGSNYGYTF TGCGCCAGCAGCCAAAACCAGGGGTCGAACTATGGCTACACCTTC
TRBD1 TRBJ2-1 - TRBV18 CASSGQGNWNEQFF TGTGCCAGCTCGGGACAGGGGAATTGGAATGAGCAGTTCTTC